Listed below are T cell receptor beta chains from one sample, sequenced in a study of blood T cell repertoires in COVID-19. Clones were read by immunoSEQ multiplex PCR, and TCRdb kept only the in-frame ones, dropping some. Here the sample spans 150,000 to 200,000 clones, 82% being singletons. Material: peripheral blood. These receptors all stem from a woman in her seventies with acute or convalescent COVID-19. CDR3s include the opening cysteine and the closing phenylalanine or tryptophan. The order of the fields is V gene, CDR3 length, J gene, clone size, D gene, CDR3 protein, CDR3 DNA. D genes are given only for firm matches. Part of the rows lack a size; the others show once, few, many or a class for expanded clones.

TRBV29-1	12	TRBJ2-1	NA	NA	CSVGETLNEQFF	TGCAGCGTTGGTGAGACTTTAAATGAGCAGTTCTTC
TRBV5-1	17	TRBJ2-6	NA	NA	CASSFRDGSSGANVLTF	TGCGCCAGCAGCTTTCGGGACGGGAGCTCTGGGGCCAACGTCCTGACTTTC
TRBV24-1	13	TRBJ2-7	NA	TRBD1	CATSRTGGVEQYF	TGTGCCACCAGTAGGACAGGGGGAGTCGAGCAGTACTTC
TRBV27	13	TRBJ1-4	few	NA	CASRNRDIGKLFF	TGTGCCAGCAGGAACAGGGATATCGGAAAACTGTTTTTT
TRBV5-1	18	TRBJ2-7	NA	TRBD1	CASSYRTGPNRGYYEQYF	TGCGCCAGCAGCTACCGGACAGGGCCCAACCGTGGGTACTACGAGCAGTACTTC
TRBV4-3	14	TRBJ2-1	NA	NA	CASSREYSYNEQFF	TGCGCCAGCAGTCGGGAATACTCCTACAATGAGCAGTTCTTC
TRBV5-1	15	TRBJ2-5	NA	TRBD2	CASSLGLAGVETQYF	TGCGCCAGCAGCTTGGGACTAGCGGGAGTAGAGACCCAGTACTTC
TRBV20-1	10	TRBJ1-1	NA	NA	CSARSAEAFF	TGCAGTGCTAGAAGCGCTGAAGCTTTCTTT
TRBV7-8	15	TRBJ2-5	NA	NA	CASSLDRGSQETQYF	TGTGCCAGCAGCTTAGACCGGGGTTCCCAAGAGACCCAGTACTTC
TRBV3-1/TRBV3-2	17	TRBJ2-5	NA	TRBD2	CASSQRVLAGSGETQYF	TGTGCCAGCAGCCAACGAGTGCTAGCGGGCTCAGGAGAGACCCAGTACTTC
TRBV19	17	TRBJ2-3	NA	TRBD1	CASSASSGTGGADTQYF	TGTGCCAGTAGTGCATCTTCCGGGACAGGGGGGGCAGATACGCAGTATTTT
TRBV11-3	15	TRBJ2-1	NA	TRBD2	CASSLGGTPYNEQFF	TGTGCCAGCAGCCTCGGGGGGACCCCCTACAATGAGCAGTTCTTC
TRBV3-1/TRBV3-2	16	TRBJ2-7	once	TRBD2	CASSQDSSGTISEQYF	TGTGCCAGCAGCCAAGACTCTAGCGGGACAATTTCCGAGCAGTACTTC
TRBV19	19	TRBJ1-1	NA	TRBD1	CASSIDVFGTGGGSTEAFF	TGTGCCAGTAGTATAGATGTTTTTGGGACAGGGGGCGGGAGTACTGAAGCTTTCTTT
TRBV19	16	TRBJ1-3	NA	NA	CASRPLTGGSGNTIYF	TGTGCCAGTAGGCCTCTGACCGGAGGCTCTGGAAACACCATATATTTT
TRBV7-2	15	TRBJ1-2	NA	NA	CASSLLGGMSYGYTF	TGTGCCAGCAGCCTACTCGGGGGGATGAGCTATGGCTACACCTTC
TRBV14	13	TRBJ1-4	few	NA	CASSPAAGEKLFF	TGTGCCAGCAGCCCGGCGGCGGGGGAAAAACTGTTTTTT
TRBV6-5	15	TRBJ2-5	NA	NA	CACKGTLAQGETQYF	TGTGCCTGCAAAGGGACTTTGGCACAAGGGGAGACCCAGTACTTC
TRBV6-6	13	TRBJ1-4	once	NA	CASSGGVGEKLFF	TGTGCCAGCAGTGGAGGGGTAGGTGAAAAACTGTTTTTT